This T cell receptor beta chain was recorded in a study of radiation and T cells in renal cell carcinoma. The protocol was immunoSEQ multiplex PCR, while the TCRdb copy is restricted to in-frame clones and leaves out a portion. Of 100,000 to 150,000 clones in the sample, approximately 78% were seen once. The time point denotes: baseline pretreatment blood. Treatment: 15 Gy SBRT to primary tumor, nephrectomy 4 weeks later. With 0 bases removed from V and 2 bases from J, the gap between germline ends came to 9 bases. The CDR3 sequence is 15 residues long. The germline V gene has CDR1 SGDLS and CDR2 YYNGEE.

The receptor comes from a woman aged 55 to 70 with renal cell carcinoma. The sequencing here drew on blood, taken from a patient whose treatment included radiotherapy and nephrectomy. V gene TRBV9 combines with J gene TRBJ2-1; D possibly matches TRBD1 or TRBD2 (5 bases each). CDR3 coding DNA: TGTGCCAGCAGCGTAGGACGGGGCCCCTACAATGAGCAGTTCTTC. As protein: CASSVGRGPYNEQFF.